The 2 T cell receptor beta chains reported below all come from one sample, sequenced in a study of beta chain bispecific antibodies for T cell cancers. Study-wide results and limits: The leukemia cells, rather than normal T cells, gave most of the targeted TRBV signal.

One entry per CDR3 protein results from TCRdb running MiXCR on the 5' RACE reads. The table has some 20,000 distinct CDR3 sequences, about 2.7% seen once. These receptors have no known antigen. Expansion lasted approximately 3 days, with either anti-CD3 antibody OKT3 or CD3/CD28 beads. Sequencing input: healthy donor T cells cultured with leukemia cells. Receptors were obtained from a human donor in good health. Some clones in this sample may be carry-over from other donors' samples.

This clonotype was counted many times. The chain employs TRBV5-1 and TRBJ2-7, with 9 nucleotides matching TRBD2. Trimming cost V 6 bases and J 0 bases; bases outside gene matches: 7. The germline V gene has CDR1 SGHRS and CDR2 YFSETQ. The CDR3 totals 15 residues. For the CDR3, the DNA is TGCGCCAGCACCTCCGGGACTAGCCGCTCCTACGAGCAGTACTTC. Encoded protein: CASTSGTSRSYEQYF.

This clonotype has ten or more counts. This chain joins TRBV21-1 and TRBJ1-6; TRBD1, as called in the table, went unchecked against the DNA. TRBV21-1 is a pseudogene locus. This CDR3 has 19 amino acids. Here the CDR3 reads CASSRDRGRSAFYNSPLHF. CDR3 in DNA: TGTGCCAGCAGTCGGGACAGGGGGCGTAGTGCTTTCTATAATTCACCCCTCCACTTT.